The 21 T cell receptor beta chains listed next were all sequenced from one sample in a study of cytomegalovirus exposure and HLA in healthy donors. PCR primers comprised 60 Vbeta and 13 Jbeta primers. Here immunoSEQ multiplex PCR was the method, and the copy in TCRdb shows in-frame clones only, minus some. The sample holds over 150,000 clones; about four fifths are singletons and the top ten take around 14%. Sequenced material: PBMCs. The source of these receptors is a woman between 50 and 59 years old in good health and CMV-seronegative.

V and J are TRBV5-8 and TRBJ1-1; 9 nucleotides line up with TRBD1. This CDR3 region has 13 residues. CDR1 is SGHTS, CDR2 YDEGEE, per germline. Unmatched junction bases numbered 3, after V lost 4 bases and J lost 5 bases. The CDR3 sequence: CASSRDRVTEAFF. In DNA, the CDR3 is TGTGCCAGCAGCCGGGACAGGGTTACTGAAGCTTTCTTT. The full variable domain, with the rest looked up from reference TRBV5-8 and TRBJ1-1, is EAGVTQSPTHLIKTRGQQATLRCSPISGHTSVYWYQQALGLGLQFLLWYDEGEERNRGNFPPRFSGRQFPNYSSELNVNALELEDSALYLCASSRDRVTEAFFGQGTRLTVV.

V gene TRBV27 combines with J gene TRBJ2-1, with 9 bases matching TRBD1. Germline values: CDR1 MNHEY, CDR2 SMNVEV (reference sequence). This CDR3 comprises 14 residues. The trim removed 3 bases at V and 10 bases at J, leaving 7 bases unmatched. CDR3 sequence reads: CASSFSGTGNEQFF. DNA for the CDR3: TGTGCCAGCAGTTTCTCCGGGACAGGGAACGAGCAGTTCTTC.

This clone was seen a single time. The CDR3 is CASSSLADLTGELFF. CDR3 nucleotide sequence: TGTGCCAGCAGCTCTCTAGCGGATCTCACCGGGGAGCTGTTTTTT. This chain joins TRBV5-4 and TRBJ2-2; TRBD2 aligns across 7 bases. This CDR3 is 15 amino acids long. In germline, CDR1 is SGHNT, CDR2 YYREEE (reference sequence). J gave up 4 bases and V 3 bases, and 6 bases lay outside the gene matches.

The rearrangement uses TRBV7-2 and TRBJ2-7; 14 nucleotides line up with TRBD2. CDR1 and CDR2 from the germline V gene are SGHTA and FQGNSA. This CDR3 is 15 amino acids long. V lost 7 bases, J lost 7 bases, and 9 bases stayed unmatched. CDR3: CASTPRGTSGREQYF. The DNA of the CDR3 is TGTGCCAGCACCCCGCGAGGGACTAGCGGGAGAGAGCAGTACTTC.

V and J are TRBV4-3 and TRBJ1-1; 7 bases are a match to TRBD1. With 1 base clipped from V and 3 bases from J, the junction kept 5 bases outside the gene matches. This CDR3 is built from 15 residues. Germline CDR1 reads LGHNA; CDR2 reads YSLEER. In nucleotides, the CDR3 is TGCGCCAGCAGCCAAGCTGACAGGGCGGACACTGAAGCTTTCTTT. This sequence encodes CASSQADRADTEAFF.

The chain uses TRBV5-4 and TRBJ1-5; TRBD1 aligns across 9 bases. Germline-derived CDR1 and CDR2 are SGHNT and YYREEE (reference sequence). The CDR3 sequence is 17 residues long. With V trimmed by 6 bases and J by 0 bases, 10 bases remained unmatched. The CDR3 loop reads CASTLGTGRYSNQPQHF. The CDR3 DNA reads TGTGCCAGCACCCTGGGGACAGGGCGATATAGCAATCAGCCCCAGCATTTT.

The V gene is TRBV11-3, the J gene TRBJ2-7, with 7 bases aligning to TRBD1. The CDR3 runs to 15 residues. V gave up 4 bases and J gave up 4 bases; unmatched junction bases: 10. Germline V CDR1 and CDR2: SGHNT, YENEEA. The CDR3 reads CASSSLPDRRYEQYF. The CDR3 DNA follows: TGTGCCAGCAGCTCCCTCCCGGACAGGAGGTACGAGCAGTACTTC. The whole variable domain, filled in from reference TRBV11-3 and TRBJ2-7, reads EAGVVQSPRYKIIEKKQPVAFWCNPISGHNTLYWYLQNLGQGPELLIRYENEEAVDDSQLPKDRFSAERLKGVDSTLKIQPAELGDSAVYLCASSSLPDRRYEQYFGPGTRLTVT.

The V and J genes are TRBV9 and TRBJ2-1; possible D gene TRBD2, 6 bases. Trimming cost V 2 bases and J 4 bases, with 16 bases left between them. The germline CDR1 and CDR2 sequences are SGDLS and YYNGEE. The length of the CDR3 is 16 residues. The CDR3 loop is CASSVGDSGQYNEQFF. As DNA, the CDR3 is TGTGCCAGCAGCGTGGGGGATAGCGGACAATACAATGAGCAGTTCTTC.

V is TRBV12-5 and J is TRBJ1-5; maybe TRBD1 (6 bases). V was cut by 7 bases and J by 5 bases, with 15 bases left in between. Germline values: CDR1 LGHNT, CDR2 FRNRAP. The CDR3 covers 14 residues. The CDR3 is CASAPSGGDQPQHF. CDR3 bases: TGTGCTAGTGCCCCTTCGGGGGGCGATCAGCCCCAGCATTTT.

V usage is TRBV11-2 and J usage is TRBJ2-1, with 7 bases fitting TRBD1. From germline, CDR1 is SGHAT and CDR2 FQNNGV. The CDR3 is 11 amino acids. The ends lost 5 bases at V and 15 bases at J; junction bases unmatched: 7. The CDR3 nucleotides read TGTGCCAGCAGCCCGACAGGGTCACCGTTCTTC. Translated: CASSPTGSPFF.

The chain carries TRBV4-2 and TRBJ2-7, with D possibly TRBD2 on 5 matching bases. The CDR3 spans 14 residues. The V and J ends lost 1 base and 7 bases respectively, with 14 bases between them. The V gene's germline CDR1 is LGHNA and CDR2 YNFKEQ. CDR3 sequence reads: CASSQVGDRREQYF. CDR3 sequence (DNA): TGTGCCAGCAGCCAAGTAGGTGATAGGAGGGAGCAGTACTTC.

The chain couples TRBV7-2 to TRBJ2-5; no clear D. This CDR3 contains 11 residues. Trimming cost V 2 bases and J 13 bases, with 11 bases left between them. Germline CDR1 is SGHTA and CDR2 is FQGNSA. The CDR3 reads CASSLNSQPYF. The CDR3 coding sequence is TGTGCCAGCAGCTTAAACAGCCAACCGTACTTC.

This clone is a singleton in its sample. The chain uses TRBV21-1 and TRBJ1-1. TRBV21-1 represents a pseudogene. The CDR3 is 17 amino acids. The CDR3: CASSKRSEEAPNTEAFF. In DNA form, the CDR3 reads TGTGCCAGCAGCAAACGGTCGGAGGAGGCCCCGAACACTGAAGCTTTCTTT.

The chain employs TRBV2 and TRBJ1-4; 10 bases line up with TRBD1. Germline CDR1 reads SNHLY; CDR2 reads FYNNEI. The CDR3 totals 15 residues. V shed 3 bases, J shed 8 bases, and the junction held 6 bases outside the gene matches. For the CDR3, the DNA is TGTGCCAGCAGTGACCCGGGACAGGGGAACGAAAAACTGTTTTTT. Amino acid sequence: CASSDPGQGNEKLFF.

This sequence joins TRBV5-4 and TRBJ2-5, with 8 bases identical to TRBD1. Germline V lookup: CDR1 SGHNT, CDR2 YYREEE (reference sequence). The CDR3 loop spans 16 amino acids. V trimming: 4 bases; J trimming: 7 bases; junction bases outside the gene matches: 15. DNA of the CDR3: TGTGCCAGCAGCCGCGGGACAGGCACCCCGCGTGCGACCCAGTACTTC. Translation gives CASSRGTGTPRATQYF.

The chain employs TRBV14 and TRBJ2-1, with 12 bases fitting TRBD1. CDR3 length: 16 amino acids. Trimming cost V 2 bases and J 10 bases; bases outside gene matches: 9. Germline V gene lookup returns CDR1 SGHDN and CDR2 FVKESK. The CDR3, as DNA: TGTGCCAGCAGCCAACCCGGGACAGGGGGCGCGTACGAGCAGTTCTTC. It is translated as CASSQPGTGGAYEQFF.

V usage is TRBV5-4 and J usage is TRBJ1-1; D gene uncertain. V gave up 0 bases and J gave up 0 bases, with 9 bases separating them. Germline loops: CDR1 SGHNT, CDR2 YYREEE (reference sequence). The CDR3 consists of 15 residues. CDR3 nucleotide sequence: TGTGCCAGCAGCTTGGTCGTTGACATGAACACTGAAGCTTTCTTT. It encodes CASSLVVDMNTEAFF.

The chain couples TRBV15 to TRBJ1-5, with D uncertain. V gave up 3 bases and J gave up 4 bases, with 10 bases separating them. The CDR3 extends over 14 amino acids. In germline, CDR1 is LNHNV, CDR2 YYDKDF (reference sequence). The CDR3 DNA reads as TGTGCCACCAGCAGGAGATACGGGAATCAGCCCCAGCATTTT. It encodes CATSRRYGNQPQHF.

The rearrangement links TRBV28 to TRBJ2-5, with 11 bases lining up with TRBD1. The junction had 8 bases not matched to a gene; V was cut back by 1 base and J by 7 bases. Per germline, CDR1 MDHEN and CDR2 SYDVKM. The CDR3 is made up of 16 amino acids. CDR3 nucleotide sequence: TGTGCCAGCAGTTTATTCGGGACAGGGGGTTATGGGACCCAGTACTTC. It codes for CASSLFGTGGYGTQYF.

This clone has just a few counts. The J gene is TRBJ1-4, the V gene TRBV5-6, with D possibly being TRBD1 (6 bases). Trimming removed 5 bases from V and 4 bases from J, with 15 bases in between. Germline assignment: CDR1 SGHDT and CDR2 YYEEEE. The CDR3 covers 15 residues. The CDR3 coding sequence is TGTGCCAGCAGTCAATCCTCAGGGGTTAATGAAAAACTGTTTTTT. This sequence encodes CASSQSSGVNEKLFF. Full variable domain (rest looked up from reference TRBV5-6 and TRBJ1-4): DAGVTQSPTHLIKTRGQQVTLRCSPKSGHDTVSWYQQALGQGPQFIFQYYEEEERQRGNFPDRFSGHQFPNYSSELNVNALLLGDSALYLCASSQSSGVNEKLFFGSGTQLSVL.

The chain carries TRBV27 and TRBJ2-7; 9 bases match TRBD1. This CDR3 spans 15 amino acids. V lost 3 bases, J lost 2 bases, and 5 bases stayed unmatched. CDR1 and CDR2 from the germline V gene are MNHEY and SMNVEV (reference sequence). The CDR3 protein is CASSLGTGKTYEQYF. CDR3 nucleotides: TGTGCCAGCAGTTTGGGGACAGGGAAAACCTACGAGCAGTACTTC.